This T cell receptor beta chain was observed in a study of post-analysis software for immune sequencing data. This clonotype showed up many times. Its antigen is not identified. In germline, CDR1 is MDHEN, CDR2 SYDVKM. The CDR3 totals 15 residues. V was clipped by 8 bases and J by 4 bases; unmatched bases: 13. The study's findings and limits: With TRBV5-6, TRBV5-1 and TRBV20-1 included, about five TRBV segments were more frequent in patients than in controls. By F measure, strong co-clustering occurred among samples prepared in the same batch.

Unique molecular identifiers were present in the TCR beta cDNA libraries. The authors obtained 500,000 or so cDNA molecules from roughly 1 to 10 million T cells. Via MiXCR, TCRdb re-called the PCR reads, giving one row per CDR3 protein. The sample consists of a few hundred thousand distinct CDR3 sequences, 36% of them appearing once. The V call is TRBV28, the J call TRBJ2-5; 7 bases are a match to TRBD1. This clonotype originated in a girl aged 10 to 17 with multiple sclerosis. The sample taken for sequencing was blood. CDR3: CASGIGQGVLETQYF. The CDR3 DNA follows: TGTGCCAGCGGGATAGGGCAGGGGGTATTAGAGACCCAGTACTTC.